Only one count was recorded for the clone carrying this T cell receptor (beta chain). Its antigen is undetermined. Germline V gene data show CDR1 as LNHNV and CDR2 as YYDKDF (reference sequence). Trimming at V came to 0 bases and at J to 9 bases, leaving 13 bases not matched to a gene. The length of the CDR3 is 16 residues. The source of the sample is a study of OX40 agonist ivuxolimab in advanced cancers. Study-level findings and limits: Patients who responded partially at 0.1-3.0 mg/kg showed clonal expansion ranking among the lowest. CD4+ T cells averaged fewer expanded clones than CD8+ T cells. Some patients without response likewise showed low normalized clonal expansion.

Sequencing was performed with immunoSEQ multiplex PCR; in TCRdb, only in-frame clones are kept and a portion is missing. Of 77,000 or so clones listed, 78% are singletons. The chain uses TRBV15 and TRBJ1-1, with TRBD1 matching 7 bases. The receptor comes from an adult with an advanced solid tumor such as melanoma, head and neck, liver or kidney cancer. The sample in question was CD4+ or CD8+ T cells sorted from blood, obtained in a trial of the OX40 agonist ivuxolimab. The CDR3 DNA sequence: TGTGCCACCAGCAGAGATCTGGGTCCAGGGGGGATTAAAGCTTTCTTT. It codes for CATSRDLGPGGIKAFF.